These 10 T cell receptor beta chains came from one sample sequenced in a study of vaccination and CD4 T cells after COVID-19. Cultured CD4+ T-cell DNA underwent Oncomine TCR Beta short-read sequencing. TCRdb re-derived calls from the PCR reads in MiXCR, one entry per CDR3 protein. This table has 20,000 to 25,000 distinct CDR3 sequences, under 45% appearing once. Antigens of these TCRs are unknown. The treatment was: approximately nine-day PBMC culture with coronavirus spike peptide pools or control peptides (ViraFEST assay). Sequencing used CD4+ T cells from blood, cultured in vitro, obtained before SARS-CoV-2 vaccination. The receptors stem from a human donor who received a COVID-19 vaccine.

The chain uses TRBV18 and TRBJ2-3, with 8 bases that match TRBD2. CDR1 and CDR2 (germline): KGHSH, LQKENI. V gave up 3 bases and J gave up 1 base; unmatched junction bases: 12. CDR3 size: 18 residues. The DNA of the CDR3 is TGTGCCAGCTCACCCCAGGGCCCGGGACTAGGGGGCACAGATACGCAGTATTTT. Its protein product is CASSPQGPGLGGTDTQYF.

The rearrangement uses TRBV24-1 and TRBJ2-1; 8 bases line up with TRBD1. The length of the CDR3 is 16 residues. Trimming took 4 bases from V and 0 from J; bases not matched to a gene: 4. CDR1 is KGHDR and CDR2 is SFDVKD in the germline V gene. The CDR3 loop is CATSDRTGSSYNEQFF. The DNA of the CDR3 is TGTGCCACCAGTGACCGGACAGGGAGCTCCTACAATGAGCAGTTCTTC.

The V and J genes are TRBV6-5 and TRBJ1-5; D not resolved. There are 14 residues in the CDR3. Germline lookup yields CDR1 MNHEY and CDR2 SVGAGI. V shed 3 bases and J shed 7 bases, with 13 bases lying between them. Here the CDR3 DNA reads TGTGCCAGCAGTTATACAGCTCCGTTGCAGCCCCAGCATTTT. Translated, it gives CASSYTAPLQPQHF.

The chain has TRBV10-3 and TRBJ1-1; 7 bases are a match to TRBD1. This CDR3 contains 12 residues. The ends lost 10 bases at V and 3 bases at J; junction bases unmatched: 5. Germline V gene sequence: CDR1 ENHRY, CDR2 SYGVKD. The CDR3 region is CATTGQHTEAFF. CDR3 DNA: TGTGCCACGACAGGGCAGCACACTGAAGCTTTCTTT.

This clonotype qualifies as medium-sized. This rearrangement joins TRBV24-1 to TRBJ1-5; D might be TRBD1 (5 bases). CDR1 is KGHDR and CDR2 is SFDVKD in the germline V gene. This CDR3 contains 14 residues. Trimming cost V 4 bases and J 6 bases, with 12 bases left between them. In nucleotides, the CDR3 is TGTGCCACCAGTGACAGGGTTGGGCTTCAGCCCCAGCATTTT. It specifies CATSDRVGLQPQHF.

This clonotype was picked up a small number of times. The chain carries TRBV20-1 and TRBJ1-5, with D possibly TRBD1 on 5 matching bases. The germline V gene encodes CDR1 DFQATT and CDR2 SNEGSKA (reference sequence). Between the trimmed V and J ends, which lost 0 bases and 1 base, there was a span of 19 bases. This CDR3 region has 18 residues. The CDR3 sequence: CSARDNKPGLKSNQPQHF. The CDR3 region has the DNA TGCAGTGCTAGAGATAACAAACCGGGACTCAAGAGCAATCAGCCCCAGCATTTT.

This chain uses TRBV24-1 with TRBJ2-6; the match to TRBD2 covers 8 bases. V lost 1 base to trimming and J lost 0 bases; unmatched junction nucleotides: 4. CDR3 size: 18 residues. Germline V CDR1 and CDR2: KGHDR, SFDVKD. The CDR3 bases are TGTGCCACCAGTGATTTTTTAGCGGGAAGCTCTGGGGCCAACGTCCTGACTTTC. Protein: CATSDFLAGSSGANVLTF.

The chain carries TRBV5-4 and TRBJ1-1; 7 nucleotides align to TRBD1. Germline loops: CDR1 SGHNT, CDR2 YYREEE (reference sequence). Unmatched junction bases numbered 11, after V lost 0 bases and J lost 6 bases. This CDR3 has 16 residues. The CDR3 coding sequence is TGTGCCAGCAGCTTGGACGGTTTCAGGGGGGAGGCTGAAGCTTTCTTT. Translating gives CASSLDGFRGEAEAFF.

The rearrangement uses TRBV20-1 and TRBJ1-1; D is uncertain. The CDR3 length is 12 residues. CDR1 and CDR2 (germline): DFQATT, SNEGSKA (reference sequence). V was cut by 5 bases and J by 5 bases, with 12 bases left in between. CDR3 in DNA: TGCAGTGCTCCCGATAGAGGGACTGAAGCTTTCTTT. This gives the protein CSAPDRGTEAFF.

This chain connects TRBV5-1 to TRBJ1-1, with a tentative D call TRBD1 (5 bases). This CDR3 spans 14 amino acids. CDR1 is SGHRS, CDR2 YFSETQ, per germline. Deletions cut 8 bases from V and 1 base from J, with 15 bases between. Here the CDR3 DNA reads TGCGCCAGTAGCCTGGGACCGCAGAACACTGAAGCTTTCTTT. It translates to CASSLGPQNTEAFF.